The rows below give T cell receptor beta chains drawn from one sample of a study of blood T cell repertoires in COVID-19. Sequenced by immunoSEQ multiplex PCR; TCRdb stores in-frame clones only, minus some. The sample records around 180,000 clones, roughly 88% being singletons. The sample was peripheral blood. The receptors originated from a woman aged 25-40 years with acute or convalescent COVID-19. Each CDR3 is given with its conserved first and last residue. The D gene is left open where the match is weak. Clone size, where shown, is once, few, many, or a class for clones that have expanded.

d_call j_call cdr3_length v_call clone_size cdr3_nt cdr3_aa
TRBD2 TRBJ2-5 16 TRBV5-6 NA TGTGCCAGCAGCCGGACTAGCGGGAGGGCCTGGGAGACCCAGTACTTC CASSRTSGRAWETQYF
NA TRBJ2-7 11 TRBV28 once TGTGCCAGCAGGGACTACGGCGAGCAGTACTTC CASRDYGEQYF
TRBD1 TRBJ2-7 14 TRBV4-1 NA TGCGCCAGCAGATACGGGACAGGAGCTTACGAGCAGTACTTC CASRYGTGAYEQYF
NA TRBJ2-3 14 TRBV6-2/TRBV6-3 NA TGTGCCAGCAGCCCACTAGTCCCGACAGATACGCAGTATTTT CASSPLVPTDTQYF
NA TRBJ2-7 12 TRBV20-1 NA TGCAGTGCTAGTGGCAGCTCCTACGAGCAGTACTTC CSASGSSYEQYF
NA TRBJ2-3 16 TRBV28 NA TGTGCCAGCAGTTCGCATCGGGAGTTCAGCACAGATACGCAGTATTTT CASSSHREFSTDTQYF
NA TRBJ2-1 12 TRBV9 NA TGTGCCAGCAAGCGGGCAAACAATGAGCAGTTCTTC CASKRANNEQFF
NA TRBJ1-3 16 TRBV7-2 NA TGTGCCAGCAGCCCACATGGCGCGGGGGCTGGAAACACCATATATTTT CASSPHGAGAGNTIYF
NA TRBJ2-7 12 TRBV19 NA TGTGCCAGTAGTTTCCACCGGGACAAACAGTACTTC CASSFHRDKQYF
NA TRBJ2-7 15 TRBV4-2 NA TGTGCCAGCAGCCAAGCTATTCCCGGGAGAGGTGAGCAGTACTTC CASSQAIPGRGEQYF
TRBD2 TRBJ2-2 14 TRBV7-9 few TGTGCCAGCAGCTTACTAGCGGGCAACGGGGAGCTGTTTTTT CASSLLAGNGELFF
TRBD1 TRBJ1-5 15 TRBV7-6 NA TGTGCCAGCAGCTTGGGGACAGATAGCAATCAGCCCCAGCATTTT CASSLGTDSNQPQHF
NA TRBJ2-7 13 TRBV18 NA TGTGCCAGCTCACCGGGCCGATTCTACGAGCAGTACTTC CASSPGRFYEQYF
NA TRBJ1-4 15 TRBV4-1 NA TGCGCCAGCAGCCAAGAGGCCGCCAGGGTGGAAAAACTGTTTTTT CASSQEAARVEKLFF
TRBD2 TRBJ2-3 14 TRBV11-3 few TGTGCCAGCAGCTTACCGGGACTAACAGATACGCAGTATTTT CASSLPGLTDTQYF
NA TRBJ1-4 13 TRBV7-8 few TGTGCCAGCAGCTTAGCCCAGGAACGAAAACTGTTTTTT CASSLAQERKLFF
NA TRBJ1-3 12 TRBV19 NA TGTGTCAGCAAGGACAGAGGAAACACCATATATTTT CVSKDRGNTIYF
TRBD2 TRBJ2-1 15 TRBV27 NA TGTGCCAGCAGTTTATTAGCGGGAGGCCGCAATGAGCAGTTCTTC CASSLLAGGRNEQFF
NA TRBJ1-1 13 TRBV4-1 NA TGCGCCAGCAGTCTAAATCCGAACACTGAAGCTTTCTTT CASSLNPNTEAFF
NA TRBJ2-2 13 TRBV7-9 NA TGTGCCAGCAGCTTAACGGGGTCCGGGGAGCTGTTTTTT CASSLTGSGELFF
TRBD1 TRBJ2-3 16 TRBV18 NA TGTGCCAGCTCACCACGACAGGGTTCTAGCACAGATACGCAGTATTTT CASSPRQGSSTDTQYF
NA TRBJ2-1 12 TRBV6-1 NA TGTGCCAGCAGTGAATATGGCTATGAGCAGTTCTTC CASSEYGYEQFF
NA TRBJ1-4 15 TRBV7-2 NA TGTGCCAGCAGCTTCCAGGCTGCAACTAATGAAAAACTGTTTTTT CASSFQAATNEKLFF
NA TRBJ2-2 15 TRBV12-1 NA TGTGCCAGCAGTTCAATCGTCCCCGGGACAGGGAGTATGTTTTTT CASSSIVPGTGSMFF
NA TRBJ2-5 12 TRBV7-2 NA TGTGCCAGCAGCTCCACTCACGATACCCAGTACTTC CASSSTHDTQYF
NA TRBJ2-1 16 TRBV3-1/TRBV3-2 NA TGTGCCAGCAGCCAAGAAGGAGGGGGCCTTTACAATGAGCAGTTCTTC CASSQEGGGLYNEQFF
NA TRBJ1-2 13 TRBV28 NA TGTGCCAGCAGTTTGTTAGCTAACTATGGCTACACCTTC CASSLLANYGYTF
TRBD1 TRBJ2-5 16 TRBV27 once TGTGCCAGCAGTTTATCTTTTGGCAGGGGGCCGGAGACCCAGTACTTC CASSLSFGRGPETQYF
NA TRBJ2-3 17 TRBV7-9 NA TGTGCCAGCAGCCCTTTCTGGGCCTCGGGAACCACAGATACGCAGTATTTT CASSPFWASGTTDTQYF
NA TRBJ1-4 12 TRBV13 NA TGTGCCAGCAGCCAACTAACAGGAGTTCTGTTTTTT CASSQLTGVLFF
TRBD2 TRBJ2-1 16 TRBV11-3 NA TGTGCCAGCAGAAGCCCGGGACTAGCTCTATACAATGAGCAGTTCTTC CASRSPGLALYNEQFF
NA TRBJ2-6 14 TRBV12-1 NA TGTGCCAAGCAAGGGAGGGCTGGGGCCAACGTCCTGACTTTC CAKQGRAGANVLTF
NA TRBJ1-1 14 TRBV15 NA TGTGCCACCAGCAGAAACAGGGTGAACACTGAAGCTTTCTTT CATSRNRVNTEAFF
NA TRBJ1-5 13 TRBV30 NA TGTGCCTGGAGTGTATTTGGGCAACAGCCCCAGCATTTT CAWSVFGQQPQHF
TRBD2 TRBJ2-5 14 TRBV29-1 NA TGCAGCGTTGAAGGGGGACTAGCGGGTTTGACCCAGTACTTC CSVEGGLAGLTQYF
NA TRBJ1-6 15 TRBV30 NA TGTGCCTGGACCCGGAGCTGGATCGGGGAACCACCCCTCCACTTT CAWTRSWIGEPPLHF
NA TRBJ2-1 15 TRBV27 NA TGTGCCAGCAGTTTGGGGCAGGCTGGGAACAATGAGCAGTTCTTC CASSLGQAGNNEQFF
NA TRBJ1-1 14 TRBV7-9 NA TGTGCCAGCAGCCCCGGGACACTGAACACTGAAGCTTTCTTT CASSPGTLNTEAFF
TRBD2 TRBJ2-7 18 TRBV18 NA TGTGCCAGCTCACCACTCCCCCAGGGACTAGCGGACCACTACGAGCAGTACTTC CASSPLPQGLADHYEQYF
TRBD2 TRBJ2-7 15 TRBV3-1/TRBV3-2 NA TGTGCCAGCAGCCAAGAGTGGCGGGAGGGCCACGAGCAGTACTTC CASSQEWREGHEQYF
TRBD2 TRBJ2-2 15 TRBV29-1 NA TGCAGCGTTGAAAGGACTAGCGGGGGCACCGGGGAGCTGTTTTTT CSVERTSGGTGELFF
TRBD1 TRBJ2-5 16 TRBV5-6 NA TGTGCCAGCAACCGAGCAGGGGGCAGGATAGTGGAGACCCAGTACTTC CASNRAGGRIVETQYF
NA TRBJ1-5 14 TRBV2 NA TGTGCCAGCAGTGGGGGTGACAGAAATCAGCCCCAGCATTTT CASSGGDRNQPQHF